One and the same sample provided the 27 T cell receptor beta chains below, sequenced in a study of cytomegalovirus exposure and HLA in healthy donors (dated by TCRdb to 2016 to 2017). The library was obtained by the immunoSEQ multiplex PCR assay. The multiplex PCR relied on a mix of 60 forward primers for TCR Vbeta segments and 13 reverse primers for TCR Jbeta segments. Sourced from immuneACCESS, this table was stored by TCRdb with only in-frame sequences that have V and J called. A share of the clones is absent; for the studies checked, an unresolved V gene accounts for under half, and the remainder has no known explanation. The sample table lists about 160,000 clones, 70% to 80% of them with a count of one. The ten largest clones add up to about 1.3% of the sample. Sequencing was carried out using PBMCs. These receptors all stem from a woman in her forties or fifties in good health and CMV-seronegative.

The rearrangement joins TRBV5-4 to TRBJ2-1; 7 bases align to TRBD2. In germline, CDR1 is SGHNT, CDR2 YYREEE (reference sequence). V lost 4 bases, J lost 3 bases, and 10 bases stayed unmatched. This CDR3 is 16 amino acids long. DNA of the CDR3: TGTGCCAGCAGCGACACGGCGGGAGTTGGCTACAATGAGCAGTTCTTC. It codes for CASSDTAGVGYNEQFF.

The chain joins TRBV4-1 to TRBJ1-3; maybe TRBD1 (5 bases). Germline V gene lookup returns CDR1 MGHRA and CDR2 YSYEKL. The CDR3 sequence is 16 residues long. The V end lost 1 base, the J end lost 2 bases, and 12 bases lay between the germline ends. DNA of the CDR3: TGCGCCAGCAGCCAAGTCATGACGGGGGCTGGAAACACCATATATTTT. This codes for CASSQVMTGAGNTIYF.

This clone was seen more than once but under ten times. This chain uses TRBV6-1 with TRBJ1-2; D may be TRBD1 (5 bases). There are 14 residues in the CDR3. Germline-derived CDR1 and CDR2 are MNHNS and SASEGT. The V gene lost 2 bases and the J gene lost 10 bases, with 17 bases spanning the gap. The CDR3 spells CASSESGDPDPYTF. The CDR3 nucleotides are TGTGCCAGCAGTGAATCGGGGGACCCGGACCCCTACACCTTC.

The chain links TRBV27 to TRBJ1-2, with D possibly being TRBD1 (6 bases). The CDR3 loop spans 13 amino acids. Germline-derived CDR1 and CDR2 are MNHEY and SMNVEV (reference sequence). Trimming cost V 7 bases and J 8 bases, with 17 bases left between them. CDR3 protein: CASKITGLGGYTF. The CDR3 DNA reads TGTGCCAGCAAAATTACAGGGCTGGGGGGCTACACCTTC.

The chain is built from TRBV5-6 and TRBJ2-5; a possible D gene is TRBD2 (6 bases). The J call may be faulty, since TRBJ2-7 better matches the DNA end. The CDR3 covers 15 residues. Germline assignment: CDR1 SGHDT and CDR2 YYEEEE. The CDR3 protein is CASSSRAWDFYEQYF. CDR3 DNA sequence: TGTGCCAGCAGCTCGAGAGCCTGGGACTTCTACGAGCAGTACTTC.

This chain joins TRBV28 and TRBJ1-4; D is perhaps TRBD1 (5 bases). Trimming took 4 bases from V and 7 from J, leaving 16 bases between them. The CDR3 spans 15 residues. Germline loops: CDR1 MDHEN, CDR2 SYDVKM. CDR3 DNA: TGTGCCAGCAGTTCCCGGGTCACAGGTTTTGAAAAACTGTTTTTT. This codes for CASSSRVTGFEKLFF.

The rearrangement links TRBV2 to TRBJ2-6; maybe TRBD1 (6 bases). CDR1 is SNHLY and CDR2 is FYNNEI in the germline V gene. The CDR3 runs to 13 residues. CDR3 sequence reads: CGADSSGANVLTF. In nucleotides, the CDR3 is TGTGGAGCGGACAGCTCTGGGGCCAACGTCCTGACTTTC.

The gene calls are TRBV28 and TRBJ1-5; D is possibly TRBD1 (5 bases). V lost 7 bases and J 6 bases, leaving 19 bases between the germline ends. CDR1 and CDR2 from the germline V gene are MDHEN and SYDVKM. The CDR3 loop spans 15 amino acids. The DNA of the CDR3 is TGTGCCAGCACCCCAACTTTCGGGGGAGGTCAGCCCCAGCATTTT. Encoded protein: CASTPTFGGGQPQHF.

The rearrangement joins TRBV10-3 to TRBJ2-3, with 10 bases that match TRBD1. Losses at the gene ends were 8 bases for V and 4 bases for J; bases not matched to a gene: 9. Germline assignment: CDR1 ENHRY and CDR2 SYGVKD. The CDR3 loop spans 15 amino acids. CDR3 DNA: TGTGCCATCCTACAACCGGGACAGGGGCCAGATACGCAGTATTTT. The encoded protein is CAILQPGQGPDTQYF.

This clone showed up just a few times. V gene TRBV13 combines with J gene TRBJ1-2; D gene unclear. Germline CDR1 and CDR2: PRHDT and FYEKMQ (reference sequence). Trimming took 3 bases from V and 2 from J, leaving 7 bases between them. The CDR3 contains 13 residues. The CDR3 sequence: CASSFEGNYGYTF. The CDR3, as DNA: TGTGCCAGCAGCTTTGAGGGAAACTATGGCTACACCTTC.

The J gene is TRBJ1-5, the V gene TRBV18, with 9 bases aligning to TRBD1. The CDR3 length is 15 residues. Germline lookup yields CDR1 KGHSH and CDR2 LQKENI. V dropped 1 base and J dropped 8; count of bases not matched to a gene: 6. CDR3 nucleotide sequence: TGTGCCAGCTCACCACGGGACAGGGACGTGGAGCCCCAGCATTTT. This sequence encodes CASSPRDRDVEPQHF.

The CDR3 protein is CASSITAGGQSRTDTQYF. CDR3 DNA: TGTGCCAGCAGCATAACAGCGGGGGGGCAAAGTCGCACAGATACGCAGTATTTT. The chain combines TRBV9 with TRBJ2-3; TRBD2 matches 10 bases. V trimming: 4 bases; J trimming: 1 base; junction bases outside the gene matches: 12. The CDR3 sequence is 18 residues long. Germline CDR1 SGDLS, CDR2 YYNGEE.

This chain uses TRBV6-1 with TRBJ2-7; TRBD2 is a possible D gene (5 bases). In germline, CDR1 is MNHNS, CDR2 SASEGT. The CDR3 runs 14 residues. V was clipped by 4 bases and J by 2 bases, with 12 bases between them. In DNA form, the CDR3 reads TGTGCCAGCAGTGTGGAGCGGTATACCTACGAGCAGTACTTC. Translating it yields CASSVERYTYEQYF.

The chain has TRBV5-1 and TRBJ2-7, with D tentatively TRBD1 (6 bases). The CDR3 covers 15 residues. The germline CDR1 and CDR2 sequences are SGHRS and YFSETQ. V shed 6 bases and J shed 0 bases, with 16 bases lying between them. This CDR3 reads CASKIGTDSSYEQYF. The CDR3 region has the DNA TGCGCCAGCAAGATAGGGACGGACAGCTCCTACGAGCAGTACTTC.

The J gene is TRBJ2-1, the V gene TRBV6-4; D may be TRBD2 (6 bases). From germline, CDR1 is MRHNA and CDR2 SNTAGT. Trimming left V 0 bases short and J 8 bases short, with 17 bases between. CDR3 length: 16 residues. The DNA of the CDR3 is TGTGCCAGCAGTGACTCGGTCGGGAGATCAAGCGATGAGCAGTTCTTC. Its protein is CASSDSVGRSSDEQFF.

The rearrangement links TRBV6-1 to TRBJ2-5, with D perhaps TRBD2 (6 bases). With 10 bases removed from V and 4 bases from J, the gap between germline ends came to 13 bases. Germline assignment: CDR1 MNHNS and CDR2 SASEGT. The CDR3 extends over 12 amino acids. CDR3 residues: CATYRGLETQYF. Written as DNA, the CDR3 is TGTGCCACCTACCGGGGACTAGAGACCCAGTACTTC.

This sequence joins TRBV7-3 and TRBJ2-3; TRBD2 matches at 12 bases. The CDR3 length is 16 residues. V was pared by 5 bases and J by 6 bases, with 9 bases of the junction left unmatched. Germline assignment: CDR1 SGHTA and CDR2 FQGTGA. The CDR3 loop reads CASSPQLAGGPDTQYF. The CDR3 nucleotides are TGTGCCAGCAGCCCCCAGCTAGCGGGAGGGCCGGATACGCAGTATTTT. Full variable domain (outside the CDR3, taken from reference TRBV7-3 and TRBJ2-3): GAGVSQTPSNKVTEKGKYVELRCDPISGHTALYWYRQSLGQGPEFLIYFQGTGAADDSGLPNDRFFAVRPEGSVSTLKIQRTERGDSAVYLCASSPQLAGGPDTQYFGPGTRLTVL.

This chain uses TRBV4-3 with TRBJ2-5, with D tentatively TRBD2 (7 bases). The DNA matches TRBJ2-7 better at its end, which makes the J call doubtful. The CDR3 sequence is 15 residues long. Germline CDR1 reads LGHNA; CDR2 reads YSLEER. CDR3 sequence reads: CASSQDRGAVYEQYF. The CDR3 DNA follows: TGCGCCAGCAGCCAAGATCGGGGGGCTGTCTACGAGCAGTACTTC.

This clone was recorded a few times. The V call is TRBV15, the J call TRBJ2-3, with a tentative D call TRBD1 (5 bases). This CDR3 contains 16 residues. The germline V gene encodes CDR1 LNHNV and CDR2 YYDKDF (reference sequence). With 0 bases removed from V and 6 bases from J, the gap between germline ends came to 16 bases. The CDR3: CATSRDSLAGRDTQYF. Written as DNA, the CDR3 is TGTGCCACCAGCAGAGATAGTTTGGCAGGGCGGGATACGCAGTATTTT.

The chain has TRBV7-2 and TRBJ2-5, with TRBD1 as a possible D gene (6 bases). CDR1 SGHTA and CDR2 FQGNSA come from the germline V gene. The CDR3 is made up of 15 amino acids. V gave up 5 bases and J gave up 3 bases, with 16 bases separating them. CDR3 nucleotides: TGTGCCAGCAGCCCTTTCCGGACAGTAGAAGAGACCCAGTACTTC. Protein sequence: CASSPFRTVEETQYF.

About this clone: Other nucleotide sequences from this sample produce the same CDR3. The gene calls are TRBV2 and TRBJ1-4; D remains ambiguous. The CDR3 sequence is 11 residues long. V was shortened by 5 bases and J by 4 bases, with 2 bases between the two germline ends. CDR1 SNHLY and CDR2 FYNNEI come from the germline V gene. The CDR3 DNA reads TGTGCCAGCAGTCTTAATGAAAAACTGTTTTTT. This gives the protein CASSLNEKLFF.

The rearrangement joins TRBV28 to TRBJ2-7; 7 positions agree with TRBD1. The junction had 0 bases not matched to a gene; V was cut back by 4 bases and J by 0 bases. CDR3 length equals 13 residues. Germline CDR1 is MDHEN and CDR2 is SYDVKM. CDR3: CASSWTGSYEQYF. Written as DNA, the CDR3 is TGTGCCAGCAGTTGGACAGGCTCCTACGAGCAGTACTTC.

V usage is TRBV27 and J usage is TRBJ2-1, with 7 positions matching TRBD2. V was pared by 5 bases and J by 3 bases, with 10 bases of the junction left unmatched. Germline V gives CDR1 MNHEY, CDR2 SMNVEV (reference sequence). This CDR3 region has 16 residues. CDR3 DNA sequence: TGTGCCAGCAGTCGCCCTCCTAGCGGCTACTACAATGAGCAGTTCTTC. Translation: CASSRPPSGYYNEQFF.

This clone was counted a single time. V usage is TRBV5-6 and J usage is TRBJ2-3, with D perhaps matching TRBD1 (5 bases). The CDR3 covers 18 residues. Trimming left V 1 base short and J 6 bases short, with 24 bases between. Germline-derived CDR1 and CDR2 are SGHDT and YYEEEE. The CDR3 DNA is TGTGCCAGCAGCTTGTTTCGTAACCTTTTGGGGCCTCGGGATACGCAGTATTTT. This sequence encodes CASSLFRNLLGPRDTQYF.

This clone has a handful of counts. CDR3: CASSVADIGLTNTGELFF. The CDR3 DNA sequence: TGTGCCAGCAGCGTAGCTGACATCGGCCTCACGAACACCGGGGAGCTGTTTTTT. This chain links TRBV9 with TRBJ2-2; D gene ambiguous. Germline lookup yields CDR1 SGDLS and CDR2 YYNGEE. Trimming pared 0 bases from V and 0 bases from J, leaving 15 bases between. The length of the CDR3 is 18 residues.

CDR3: CASGSLRGTGDTGELFF. DNA of the CDR3: TGTGCTAGTGGTTCCCTCAGAGGGACAGGGGATACCGGGGAGCTGTTTTTT. The chain joins TRBV12-5 to TRBJ2-2, with 10 positions matching TRBD1. From germline, CDR1 is LGHNT and CDR2 FRNRAP. There are 17 residues in the CDR3. V trimming: 4 bases; J trimming: 5 bases; junction bases outside the gene matches: 10.

The chain employs TRBV27 and TRBJ2-1, with 9 bases aligning to TRBD1. V dropped 11 bases and J dropped 0; count of bases not matched to a gene: 14. The CDR3 covers 17 residues. The V gene's germline CDR1 is MNHEY and CDR2 SMNVEV (reference sequence). This CDR3 reads CAEPWTGVLISYNEQFF. The DNA for the CDR3 is TGTGCCGAACCCTGGACAGGGGTACTCATCTCCTACAATGAGCAGTTCTTC.